These T cell receptor beta chains were read from a single sample in a study of T-cell memory formation after mild COVID-19. Each CDR3 protein is one row after TCRdb ran MiXCR on the 5' RACE reads. This repertoire shows 350,000 to 400,000 distinct CDR3 sequences, roughly an eighth found once; its top ten account for 22%. The source material was PBMCs or a T cell subset sorted from them (not recorded which). All receptors come from a young man who had mild COVID-19 (a few samples of this study predate the infection). Cell type and time point are not known. CDR3s include the opening cysteine and the closing phenylalanine or tryptophan. Each record gives: clone size, J gene, D gene, V gene, CDR3 DNA, CDR3 protein. The D gene is left open where the match is weak. Clone size appears in some rows only: once, few, many, or a class for an expanded clone.

abundance: few; j_gene: TRBJ2-1; d_gene: NA; v_gene: TRBV11-2; CDR3nt: TGTGCCAGCAGCTTAGATCGCTCAGAGCAGTTCTTC; CDR3aa: CASSLDRSEQFF
abundance: NA; j_gene: TRBJ1-5; d_gene: TRBD1; v_gene: TRBV12-3/TRBV12-4; CDR3nt: TGTGCCAGCAGAATGGGACAGGGAAATCAGCCCCAGCATTTT; CDR3aa: CASRMGQGNQPQHF
abundance: NA; j_gene: TRBJ2-3; d_gene: TRBD1; v_gene: TRBV6-2/TRBV6-3; CDR3nt: TGTGCCAGCAGTTACTCTAGGGACAGAAAAACAGATACGCAGTATTTT; CDR3aa: CASSYSRDRKTDTQYF
abundance: many; j_gene: TRBJ2-3; d_gene: NA; v_gene: TRBV7-3; CDR3nt: TGTGCCAGCAGCAGACTGTCAACAGATACGCAGTATTTT; CDR3aa: CASSRLSTDTQYF
abundance: few; j_gene: TRBJ2-2; d_gene: NA; v_gene: TRBV4-1; CDR3nt: TGCGCCAGCAGCCAAGAAGGGGGAGGGCCCGGGGAGCTGTTTTTT; CDR3aa: CASSQEGGGPGELFF
abundance: few; j_gene: TRBJ1-2; d_gene: NA; v_gene: TRBV6-2/TRBV6-3; CDR3nt: TGTGCCAGCAGTTTAAGCAAAAGGAACTATGGCTACACCTTC; CDR3aa: CASSLSKRNYGYTF
abundance: few; j_gene: TRBJ2-2; d_gene: NA; v_gene: TRBV5-1; CDR3nt: TGCGCCAGCAGCCTGGACGGAACCGGGGAGCTGTTTTTT; CDR3aa: CASSLDGTGELFF
abundance: NA; j_gene: TRBJ1-6; d_gene: TRBD1; v_gene: TRBV10-3; CDR3nt: TGTGCCATCAGAGAGACAGGGCGCAATTCACCCCTCCACTTT; CDR3aa: CAIRETGRNSPLHF
abundance: NA; j_gene: TRBJ2-3; d_gene: NA; v_gene: TRBV4-3; CDR3nt: TGCGCCAGCAGCCAAGTCACGGGAGATACGCAGTATTTT; CDR3aa: CASSQVTGDTQYF
abundance: many; j_gene: TRBJ1-1; d_gene: NA; v_gene: TRBV10-3; CDR3nt: TGTGCCATCTCTGCCGGGACCCTAGGGACTGAAGCTTTCTTT; CDR3aa: CAISAGTLGTEAFF
abundance: few; j_gene: TRBJ1-3; d_gene: TRBD1; v_gene: TRBV7-9; CDR3nt: TGTGCCACCCGCAGACAGACAGGGCACGGAAACACCATATATTTT; CDR3aa: CATRRQTGHGNTIYF
abundance: few; j_gene: TRBJ2-3; d_gene: NA; v_gene: TRBV5-6; CDR3nt: TGTGCCAGCAGCTTCTTGCAAAGCACAGATACGCAGTATTTT; CDR3aa: CASSFLQSTDTQYF
abundance: few; j_gene: TRBJ1-1; d_gene: NA; v_gene: TRBV7-2; CDR3nt: TGTGCCAGCAGCCCCCGGGTGGCGGGTACTATGAACACTGAAGCTTTCTTT; CDR3aa: CASSPRVAGTMNTEAFF
abundance: NA; j_gene: TRBJ2-5; d_gene: NA; v_gene: TRBV6-2/TRBV6-3; CDR3nt: TGTGCCAGCACCCTCTTCTCGAGCCAAGAGACCCAGTACTTC; CDR3aa: CASTLFSSQETQYF
abundance: NA; j_gene: TRBJ1-1; d_gene: TRBD1; v_gene: TRBV7-8; CDR3nt: TGTGCCAGCCTCGACAGGGTGAACACTGAAGCTTTCTTT; CDR3aa: CASLDRVNTEAFF
abundance: few; j_gene: TRBJ2-1; d_gene: NA; v_gene: TRBV5-1; CDR3nt: TGCGCCAGCCGCTTTTCGGGGGCGCAAAATGAGCAGTTCTTC; CDR3aa: CASRFSGAQNEQFF
abundance: few; j_gene: TRBJ2-2; d_gene: NA; v_gene: TRBV10-1; CDR3nt: TGCGCCAGCAACCCCGGACAACTAACCGGGGAGCTGTTTTTT; CDR3aa: CASNPGQLTGELFF
abundance: many; j_gene: TRBJ2-3; d_gene: NA; v_gene: TRBV29-1; CDR3nt: TGCAGCGTTGCCATGGGACTTCATGTCACAGATACGCAGTATTTT; CDR3aa: CSVAMGLHVTDTQYF
abundance: NA; j_gene: TRBJ2-1; d_gene: NA; v_gene: TRBV27; CDR3nt: TGTGCCAGCAGTTTGGGCCTCGGGGAGCAGTTCTTC; CDR3aa: CASSLGLGEQFF
abundance: NA; j_gene: TRBJ2-6; d_gene: NA; v_gene: TRBV5-1; CDR3nt: TGCGCCAGCAGTGGACAGACCTCTGGGGCCAACGTCCTGACTTTC; CDR3aa: CASSGQTSGANVLTF
abundance: many; j_gene: TRBJ2-5; d_gene: NA; v_gene: TRBV10-3; CDR3nt: TGTGCCACCTCCCGACCGATCCAAGAGACCCAGTACTTC; CDR3aa: CATSRPIQETQYF
abundance: NA; j_gene: TRBJ2-2; d_gene: NA; v_gene: TRBV7-2; CDR3nt: TGTGCCAGCAGCCCATTCCCCGGGACGGTGAACACCGGGGAGCTGTTTTTT; CDR3aa: CASSPFPGTVNTGELFF
abundance: NA; j_gene: TRBJ2-5; d_gene: NA; v_gene: TRBV7-2; CDR3nt: TGTGCCAGCAGCGTATCGAAGGAGACCCAGTACTTC; CDR3aa: CASSVSKETQYF
abundance: NA; j_gene: TRBJ2-7; d_gene: NA; v_gene: TRBV3-1; CDR3nt: TGTGCCAGCAGCCGGACGGGCCCAGGCCGCGAGCAGTACTTC; CDR3aa: CASSRTGPGREQYF
abundance: NA; j_gene: TRBJ1-4; d_gene: TRBD1; v_gene: TRBV18; CDR3nt: TGTGCCAGCTCACCAAGAGTGGGACAGGGTAATGAAAAACTGTTTTTT; CDR3aa: CASSPRVGQGNEKLFF
abundance: few; j_gene: TRBJ2-2; d_gene: NA; v_gene: TRBV4-3; CDR3nt: TGCGCCAGCAGCCAAGAAGCATGGGGGGGCTGCGGGGAGCTGTTTTTT; CDR3aa: CASSQEAWGGCGELFF
abundance: many; j_gene: TRBJ2-5; d_gene: NA; v_gene: TRBV9; CDR3nt: TGTGCCAGCTCGGGACGGAGAGAGACCCAGTACTTC; CDR3aa: CASSGRRETQYF
abundance: many; j_gene: TRBJ1-5; d_gene: NA; v_gene: TRBV6-1; CDR3nt: TGTGCCAGCAGTGGCGGCCGCTCGCTTGGGCGGCCCCAGCATTTT; CDR3aa: CASSGGRSLGRPQHF
abundance: NA; j_gene: TRBJ2-7; d_gene: NA; v_gene: TRBV29-1; CDR3nt: TGCAGCCTCCCCCCGGGGGCTTATACCTACGAGCAGTACTTC; CDR3aa: CSLPPGAYTYEQYF
abundance: NA; j_gene: TRBJ1-3; d_gene: NA; v_gene: TRBV20-1; CDR3nt: TGCAGTGCTAGGTCCGGAGGTGGACACACCATAGATTTT; CDR3aa: CSARSGGGHTIDF
abundance: NA; j_gene: TRBJ1-5; d_gene: NA; v_gene: TRBV7-2; CDR3nt: TGTGCCAGCAGCTCGTCCCGGGACACCCCCCAGCATTTT; CDR3aa: CASSSSRDTPQHF
abundance: NA; j_gene: TRBJ1-1; d_gene: TRBD1; v_gene: TRBV28; CDR3nt: TGTGCCAGCAGTCTCCTGGGACAGGGGCATGAAGCTTTCTTT; CDR3aa: CASSLLGQGHEAFF
abundance: few; j_gene: TRBJ2-1; d_gene: NA; v_gene: TRBV4-3; CDR3nt: TGCGCCAGCACTTCGGGTCCCCTTGATGAGCAGTTCTTC; CDR3aa: CASTSGPLDEQFF
abundance: NA; j_gene: TRBJ1-1; d_gene: NA; v_gene: TRBV4-3; CDR3nt: TGCGCCAGCAGCCAAGGAGGCCTGGGGAGAAACACTGAAGCTTTCTTT; CDR3aa: CASSQGGLGRNTEAFF
abundance: few; j_gene: TRBJ2-7; d_gene: NA; v_gene: TRBV20-1; CDR3nt: TGCAGTGCCCGTCTGACAAGCGCCGGCTACGAGCAGTACTTC; CDR3aa: CSARLTSAGYEQYF
abundance: NA; j_gene: TRBJ1-1; d_gene: NA; v_gene: TRBV5-1; CDR3nt: TGCGCCAGCAGCTCGCAGGTGACTGAAGCTTTCTTT; CDR3aa: CASSSQVTEAFF
abundance: few; j_gene: TRBJ2-2; d_gene: NA; v_gene: TRBV12-5; CDR3nt: TGTGCTAGTGGTTTGGTACTAAGGACCGGGGAGCTGTTTTTT; CDR3aa: CASGLVLRTGELFF
abundance: NA; j_gene: TRBJ2-5; d_gene: TRBD1; v_gene: TRBV20-1; CDR3nt: TGCAGTGCTAGAGATCCCCCAGGGGGCGCAGGGCAAGAGACCCAGTACTTC; CDR3aa: CSARDPPGGAGQETQYF
abundance: NA; j_gene: TRBJ2-3; d_gene: TRBD2; v_gene: TRBV4-1; CDR3nt: TGCGCCAGCAGCCCCCTAGCGGGGTTAGCAGATACGCAGTATTTT; CDR3aa: CASSPLAGLADTQYF
abundance: few; j_gene: TRBJ2-2; d_gene: TRBD1; v_gene: TRBV6-5; CDR3nt: TGTGCCAGCAGGGCCAGGGGGCCCGGGGAGCTGTTTTTT; CDR3aa: CASRARGPGELFF
abundance: few; j_gene: TRBJ2-5; d_gene: NA; v_gene: TRBV5-1; CDR3nt: TGCGCCAGCACCCCTCTAGGTAACAGAGGAGGTTTAGAGACCCAGTACTTC; CDR3aa: CASTPLGNRGGLETQYF
abundance: few; j_gene: TRBJ1-4; d_gene: NA; v_gene: TRBV9; CDR3nt: TGTGCCAGCAGCGGCGGGACCCTTAATGAAAAACTGTTTTTT; CDR3aa: CASSGGTLNEKLFF
abundance: NA; j_gene: TRBJ2-5; d_gene: NA; v_gene: TRBV4-1; CDR3nt: TGCGCCAGCAGCCCTAAACGGGGAGCCGGTGGCGAGACCCAGTACTTC; CDR3aa: CASSPKRGAGGETQYF
abundance: few; j_gene: TRBJ2-5; d_gene: TRBD2; v_gene: TRBV5-5; CDR3nt: TGTGCCAGCCTCATAGGGGAGGGAAAGGAGACCCAGTACTTC; CDR3aa: CASLIGEGKETQYF